The following is a T cell receptor beta chain sequence with its context. Its antigen is not known. The data belong to a study of vaccination effects on CD4 cells after COVID-19. Turning to the study itself: Participants each got two BNT162b2 or mRNA-1273 vaccine doses.

Method: immunoSEQ multiplex PCR; TCRdb's copy keeps in-frame clones and lacks some. Found here are tens of thousands of clones, 76% of them singletons; the top ten hold approximately 5.8%. With the ViraFEST assay, the study expanded antigen-specific CD4+ T cells using viral peptide pools, then sequenced them. CD4+ T cells were isolated after around 9 days of culture. PCR showed that the person got SARS-CoV-2 infection at some point between March and December 2020. The CDR3 consists of 14 residues. CDR1 and CDR2 from the germline V gene are SGHNT and YENEEA. Trimming left V 5 bases short and J 3 bases short, with 14 bases between.

The chain has TRBV11-3 and TRBJ2-7; D is undetermined. The sequence was collected from a human donor who had a prior SARS-CoV-2 infection. Sequencing used CD4+ T cells from PBMCs cultured with HIV peptides, obtained before COVID-19 vaccination. Subset: HIV-1 Nef peptide pool negative control/reference culture. For the CDR3, the DNA is TGTGCCAGCAGCCCATGGGAAGACTTCTACGAGCAGTACTTC. Translation: CASSPWEDFYEQYF.